The 13 T cell receptor beta chains listed next were all sequenced from one sample in a study of cytomegalovirus exposure and HLA in healthy donors. Profiling relied on immunoSEQ multiplex PCR, and the TCRdb table lists in-frame clones only, not all of them. The profile shows 110,000 to 150,000 clones, about 91% of them singletons. Sequencing used PBMCs. Receptor source: a woman aged 18-29 years in good health and CMV-seropositive.

This clone occurred a few times. This chain connects TRBV7-9 to TRBJ2-6, with D tentatively TRBD2 (6 bases). The CDR3 is made up of 18 amino acids. Trimming left V 2 bases short and J 0 bases short, with 14 bases between. Germline V gene sequence: CDR1 SEHNR, CDR2 FQNEAQ (reference sequence). The DNA of the CDR3 is TGTGCCAGCAGCTTAAGACCTGGGGACTTCTCTGGGGCCAACGTCCTGACTTTC. This encodes CASSLRPGDFSGANVLTF. The complete variable domain, with remaining parts taken from reference TRBV7-9 and TRBJ2-6, reads DTGVSQNPRHKITKRGQNVTFRCDPISEHNRLYWYRQTLGQGPEFLTYFQNEAQLEKSRLLSDRFSAERPKGSFSTLEIQRTEQGDSAMYLCASSLRPGDFSGANVLTFGAGSRLTVL.

The chain uses TRBV9 and TRBJ2-5; a weak D match, TRBD2 (7 bases). Trimming took 0 bases from V and 5 from J, leaving 17 bases between them. Germline CDR1 is SGDLS and CDR2 is YYNGEE. The CDR3 runs 16 residues. CDR3 protein: CASSVELGGAYETQYF. In DNA form, the CDR3 reads TGTGCCAGCAGCGTAGAATTAGGGGGGGCCTATGAGACCCAGTACTTC.

The chain couples TRBV6-1 to TRBJ1-1; no clear D gene. The V and J ends lost 8 bases and 1 base respectively, with 8 bases between them. The germline V gene has CDR1 MNHNS and CDR2 SASEGT. The CDR3 length is 12 residues. The DNA for the CDR3 is TGTGCCAGCTCGGAGGGGAACACTGAAGCTTTCTTT. As protein: CASSEGNTEAFF.

The V gene is TRBV5-6, the J gene TRBJ1-4; D may be TRBD1 (5 bases). The V and J ends lost 4 bases and 6 bases respectively, with 10 bases between them. Germline V gene lookup returns CDR1 SGHDT and CDR2 YYEEEE. The CDR3 is made up of 13 amino acids. CDR3: CASSRGEHEKLFF. The CDR3 bases are TGTGCCAGCAGCCGGGGGGAGCATGAAAAACTGTTTTTT.

This clone was recorded once. The DNA of the CDR3 is TGTGCCATCAGTGAGTCCCAACAGTCCTCCTACGAGCAGTACTTC. Translation: CAISESQQSSYEQYF. The chain employs TRBV10-3 and TRBJ2-7; no firm D call. Trimming shortened V by 0 bases and J by 0 bases, and 9 bases separated the two germline ends. CDR3 length equals 15 residues. The germline gives CDR1 ENHRY, CDR2 SYGVKD.

The rearrangement uses TRBV27 and TRBJ1-2; D is possibly TRBD1 (6 bases). V lost 5 bases, J lost 5 bases, and 9 bases lay in between. The CDR3 covers 12 residues. Germline V gives CDR1 MNHEY, CDR2 SMNVEV (reference sequence). The CDR3 spells CASSTTGYGYTF. CDR3 DNA: TGTGCCAGCAGTACGACAGGATATGGCTACACCTTC.

This rearrangement joins TRBV4-1 to TRBJ1-4, with a possible D match to TRBD1 (6 bases). Germline CDR1 reads MGHRA; CDR2 reads YSYEKL. The CDR3 sequence is 16 residues long. Between the trimmed V and J ends, which lost 5 bases and 4 bases, there was a span of 17 bases. In DNA, the CDR3 is TGCGCCAGCAGCTTAATAGGGGGACCTGATAATGAAAAACTGTTTTTT. Protein: CASSLIGGPDNEKLFF.

This rearrangement joins TRBV7-2 to TRBJ1-1; 8 nucleotides line up with TRBD1. From germline, CDR1 is SGHTA and CDR2 FQGNSA. Trimming cost V 4 bases and J 3 bases; bases outside gene matches: 7. This CDR3 has 15 residues. The CDR3 DNA reads as TGTGCCAGCAGCTCCTCAGGGGGCGTAGACACTGAAGCTTTCTTT. It translates to CASSSSGGVDTEAFF.

The V and J genes are TRBV14 and TRBJ2-1; tentative D call: TRBD2 (7 bases). The V gene lost 4 bases and the J gene lost 6 bases, with 19 bases spanning the gap. This CDR3 spans 16 amino acids. Per germline, CDR1 SGHDN and CDR2 FVKESK. The CDR3 spells CASSLFVGGPTNEQFF. CDR3 nucleotides: TGTGCCAGCAGCCTTTTTGTGGGGGGGCCGACCAATGAGCAGTTCTTC.

V usage is TRBV10-3 and J usage is TRBJ1-2; the match to TRBD1 covers 7 bases. CDR3 size: 13 residues. Trimming took 9 bases from V and 0 from J; bases not matched to a gene: 4. CDR1 and CDR2 from the germline V gene are ENHRY and SYGVKD. The CDR3 spells CAMGQRANYGYTF. CDR3 nucleotide sequence: TGTGCCATGGGACAGCGGGCTAACTATGGCTACACCTTC.

CDR3 DNA sequence: TGTGCCAGCAGCCTGGGGCAGGCCAGCCCTTACTTC. Protein sequence: CASSLGQASPYF. This sequence joins TRBV7-6 and TRBJ2-5, with D perhaps matching TRBD1 (5 bases). This CDR3 is built from 12 residues. The germline V gene encodes CDR1 SGHVS and CDR2 FNYEAQ. The ends were cut back, 5 bases at V and 14 bases at J, with 18 bases in the middle.

V is TRBV6-5 and J is TRBJ2-7, with D perhaps matching TRBD1 (6 bases). There are 15 residues in the CDR3. Trimming cost V 7 bases and J 2 bases, with 18 bases left between them. Germline V gene data show CDR1 as MNHEY and CDR2 as SVGAGI. The CDR3 DNA reads as TGTGCCAGCACCCTAAAGGGGGACCGCGCCTACGAGCAGTACTTC. Translating it yields CASTLKGDRAYEQYF.

Notes on this clone: Other DNA sequences in this sample translate to the same CDR3. The CDR3 region has the DNA TGCGCCAGCAGCTTGGGCGGGCAGGGGGCTGGACAGCCCCAGCATTTT. Its translation is CASSLGGQGAGQPQHF. V is TRBV5-1 and J is TRBJ1-5; 8 positions agree with TRBD1. The CDR3 runs 16 residues. Germline V gene sequence: CDR1 SGHRS, CDR2 YFSETQ. The J segment lost 7 bases and the V segment lost 0 bases, leaving 9 bases of the junction unmatched.